One sample yielded the 27 T cell receptor beta chains listed below, sequenced in a study of cytomegalovirus exposure and HLA in healthy donors. The PCR made use of 60 Vbeta and 13 Jbeta primers. Libraries were prepared by immunoSEQ multiplex PCR; TCRdb keeps only in-frame clonotypes and omits some of them. In the table there are about 160,000 clones, 77% of which are singletons. The sequenced sample consisted of PBMCs. The receptors stem from a man aged 50-60 years in good health and CMV-seropositive.

The chain combines TRBV5-1 with TRBJ2-3; weak D call: TRBD2 (6 bases). CDR1 is SGHRS, CDR2 YFSETQ, per germline. Trimming stripped 4 bases from V and 2 bases from J, with 17 bases between. CDR3 length: 16 amino acids. The CDR3 DNA reads as TGCGCCAGCAGCCTGGAAGTGGGGGGACCCACAGATACGCAGTATTTT. Translation gives CASSLEVGGPTDTQYF.

The rearrangement uses TRBV7-9 and TRBJ1-2; D remains unclear. V lost 6 bases and J 4 bases, leaving 12 bases between the germline ends. Germline V lookup: CDR1 SEHNR, CDR2 FQNEAQ (reference sequence). The length of the CDR3 is 13 residues. The CDR3 sequence: CASSSQDFYGYTF. The CDR3 DNA sequence: TGTGCCAGCAGTTCCCAGGATTTCTATGGCTACACCTTC.

The V and J genes are TRBV12-5 and TRBJ2-7, with TRBD2 identical over 7 bases. Trimming removed 4 bases from V and 2 bases from J; junction bases left unmatched: 2. The CDR3 totals 13 residues. Germline V gives CDR1 LGHNT, CDR2 FRNRAP. CDR3 sequence (DNA): TGTGCTAGTGGTTGGGGGACTACCTACGAGCAGTACTTC. This codes for CASGWGTTYEQYF.

V usage is TRBV16 and J usage is TRBJ1-2; D call uncertain. Looked up from germline, CDR1 is KGHSY and CDR2 is FQNENV. The CDR3 spans 18 residues. V was shortened by 0 bases and J by 0 bases, with 17 bases between the two germline ends. The DNA for the CDR3 is TGTGCCAGCAGCCAATCAAGGCGGGAGGAGGAACCTAACTATGGCTACACCTTC. As protein: CASSQSRREEEPNYGYTF. Drawing the rest from reference TRBV16 and TRBJ1-2, the complete variable domain is GEEVAQTPKHLVRGEGQKAKLYCAPIKGHSYVFWYQQVLKNEFKFLISFQNENVFDETGMPKERFSAKCLPNSPCSLEIQATKLEDSAVYFCASSQSRREEEPNYGYTFGSGTRLTVV.

In DNA, the CDR3 is TGTGCCAGCAGCGTTCTACCGGCCCGGGCGGGGTCCGAGCAGTACTTC. Its translation is CASSVLPARAGSEQYF. The chain joins TRBV7-2 to TRBJ2-7; possibly TRBD2 for D (6 bases). CDR1 and CDR2 from the germline V gene are SGHTA and FQGNSA. The V end was cut by 5 bases, the J end by 6 bases, with 23 bases between. This CDR3 region has 16 residues.

This clone was observed a single time. The rearrangement joins TRBV5-6 to TRBJ2-5, with 7 bases identical to TRBD2. This CDR3 is built from 14 residues. Germline assignment: CDR1 SGHDT and CDR2 YYEEEE. V shed 3 bases and J 7 bases; nucleotides not matched to a gene: 9. The CDR3 spells CASSWGGEVGTQYF. DNA for the CDR3: TGTGCCAGCAGCTGGGGGGGGGAGGTAGGGACCCAGTACTTC. The whole variable domain, filled in from reference TRBV5-6 and TRBJ2-5, reads DAGVTQSPTHLIKTRGQQVTLRCSPKSGHDTVSWYQQALGQGPQFIFQYYEEEERQRGNFPDRFSGHQFPNYSSELNVNALLLGDSALYLCASSWGGEVGTQYFGPGTRLLVL.

This clone was observed a handful of times. CDR3 DNA: TGTGCCAGCAGCAAAGCCGGGAACAGTTTCTACGAGCAGTACTTC. This encodes CASSKAGNSFYEQYF. This sequence joins TRBV6-5 and TRBJ2-7; D perhaps matches TRBD2 (5 bases). This CDR3 contains 15 residues. Trimming stripped 6 bases from V and 3 bases from J, with 18 bases between. Per the germline V gene, CDR1 is MNHEY and CDR2 is SVGAGI.

The rearrangement links TRBV10-3 to TRBJ2-6, with 9 bases aligning to TRBD1. Germline assignment: CDR1 ENHRY and CDR2 SYGVKD. With V trimmed by 1 base and J by 1 base, 5 bases remained unmatched. The CDR3 totals 18 residues. The CDR3 DNA reads as TGTGCCATCAGTGAGTACAGGGGGCTGAGTTCTGGGGCCAACGTCCTGACTTTC. Translation: CAISEYRGLSSGANVLTF.

The J gene is TRBJ2-1, the V gene TRBV6-6; D is ambiguous. Germline values: CDR1 MNHNY, CDR2 SVGAGI (reference sequence). V was trimmed by 2 bases and J by 9 bases, leaving 17 bases between them. The CDR3 covers 15 residues. The CDR3 sequence is CASSYTLGAGGEQFF. CDR3 nucleotide sequence: TGTGCCAGCAGTTACACCCTCGGAGCCGGCGGTGAGCAGTTCTTC.

This clone was counted a few times. This chain connects TRBV5-1 to TRBJ2-2; the match to TRBD1 covers 9 bases. V was pared by 4 bases and J by 1 base, with 2 bases of the junction left unmatched. This CDR3 is built from 15 residues. CDR1 is SGHRS and CDR2 is YFSETQ in the germline V gene. CDR3 in amino acids: CASSRGQGNTGELFF. Written as DNA, the CDR3 is TGCGCCAGCAGCCGGGGACAGGGGAACACCGGGGAGCTGTTTTTT. Based on the CDR3 plus reference TRBV5-1 and TRBJ2-2, the full variable domain is KAGVTQTPRYLIKTRGQQVTLSCSPISGHRSVSWYQQTPGQGLQFLFEYFSETQRNKGNFPGRFSGRQFSNSRSEMNVSTLELGDSALYLCASSRGQGNTGELFFGEGSRLTVL.

This clone was seen a handful of times. This sequence joins TRBV15 and TRBJ2-3; the match to TRBD2 covers 8 bases. Germline V gene sequence: CDR1 LNHNV, CDR2 YYDKDF (reference sequence). J was trimmed by 4 bases and V by 3 bases; bases with no gene match: 9. The CDR3 consists of 16 residues. The CDR3 DNA reads as TGTGCCACCAGCAGGCGGGGTAGCGGGGTAGCAGATACGCAGTATTTT. Translation: CATSRRGSGVADTQYF.

This clone has only a few counts. V gene TRBV18 combines with J gene TRBJ1-1; TRBD1 is a possible D gene (6 bases). Between the trimmed V and J ends, which lost 2 bases and 1 base, there was a span of 8 bases. CDR1 KGHSH and CDR2 LQKENI come from the germline V gene. The CDR3 length is 14 residues. CDR3 amino acids: CASSPGQKNTEAFF. As DNA, the CDR3 is TGTGCCAGCTCACCAGGACAGAAGAACACTGAAGCTTTCTTT.

The rearrangement joins TRBV7-2 to TRBJ2-3; possible D gene TRBD1, 7 bases. This CDR3 is 16 amino acids long. V lost 2 bases, J lost 4 bases, and 16 bases lay in between. Germline loops: CDR1 SGHTA, CDR2 FQGNSA. The CDR3 region is CASSLSIGGGPDTQYF. DNA for the CDR3: TGTGCCAGCAGCTTATCAATCGGAGGGGGCCCAGATACGCAGTATTTT.

The J gene is TRBJ1-5, the V gene TRBV13, with a tentative D call TRBD1 (6 bases). The CDR3 has 15 amino acids. Germline CDR1 and CDR2: PRHDT and FYEKMQ (reference sequence). Trimming pared 9 bases from V and 9 bases from J, leaving 24 bases between. The CDR3: CASPQPGHRLWPQHF. The CDR3 nucleotides are TGTGCCAGTCCTCAACCGGGACACAGATTATGGCCCCAGCATTTT.

V usage is TRBV7-3 and J usage is TRBJ2-7; D uncertain. V shed 5 bases and J shed 2 bases, with 13 bases lying between them. Per germline, CDR1 SGHTA and CDR2 FQGTGA. There are 14 residues in the CDR3. This CDR3 is CASSPSTSTYEQYF. Here the CDR3 DNA reads TGTGCCAGCAGCCCGTCGACAAGTACCTACGAGCAGTACTTC.

J is TRBJ2-2 and V is TRBV9; 8 nucleotides agree with TRBD2. This CDR3 region has 15 residues. Per the germline V gene, CDR1 is SGDLS and CDR2 is YYNGEE. J lost 7 bases, V lost 2 bases, and 7 bases had no gene match. For the CDR3, the DNA is TGTGCCAGCAGCGTCGACGGGGGGGCCCTCGGGGAGCTGTTTTTT. Translated: CASSVDGGALGELFF.

The genes are TRBV7-2 and TRBJ1-5; D is ambiguous. The V end was cut by 5 bases, the J end by 0 bases, with 11 bases between. The germline CDR1 and CDR2 sequences are SGHTA and FQGNSA. The CDR3 is 15 amino acids. In DNA, the CDR3 is TGTGCCAGCAGCCCCTACAGACGTAGCAATCAGCCCCAGCATTTT. Translation gives CASSPYRRSNQPQHF. Variable domain in full (rest from reference TRBV7-2 and TRBJ1-5): GAGVSQSPSNKVTEKGKDVELRCDPISGHTALYWYRQSLGQGLEFLIYFQGNSAPDKSGLPSDRFSAERTGGSVSTLTIQRTQQEDSAVYLCASSPYRRSNQPQHFGDGTRLSIL.

This clone is a singleton in its sample. The CDR3 DNA reads TGTGCCAGCAGTGAAGTAAGCGGGCCCGCGACCCAGTACTTC. Amino acid sequence: CASSEVSGPATQYF. The chain uses TRBV2 and TRBJ2-5, with D possibly matching TRBD2 (6 bases). V was clipped by 1 base and J by 7 bases, with 13 bases between them. The CDR3 consists of 14 residues. Germline V lookup: CDR1 SNHLY, CDR2 FYNNEI.

This chain joins TRBV5-1 and TRBJ2-1; the match to TRBD2 covers 8 bases. Germline trimming cut 1 base from V and 0 bases from J; bases unmatched to any gene: 0. Germline CDR1 is SGHRS and CDR2 is YFSETQ. CDR3 length: 15 residues. The CDR3 DNA reads as TGCGCCAGCAGCTTGCGGGGGGGCTCCTACAATGAGCAGTTCTTC. It yields the protein CASSLRGGSYNEQFF.

About this clone itself: Other DNA sequences in the sample encode the same CDR3. The chain has TRBV15 and TRBJ1-2; the match to TRBD1 covers 9 bases. Trimming cost V 6 bases and J 2 bases; bases outside gene matches: 4. The CDR3 spans 14 residues. Germline assignment: CDR1 LNHNV and CDR2 YYDKDF (reference sequence). The CDR3 region has the DNA TGTGCCACCAGGGTCACAGGGGGCAACTATGGCTACACCTTC. This gives the protein CATRVTGGNYGYTF.

This clone was seen once. This chain connects TRBV6-1 to TRBJ1-1; D is undetermined. Trimming removed 4 bases at V and 6 bases at J, with 15 bases between. Germline V gene lookup returns CDR1 MNHNS and CDR2 SASEGT. CDR3 length: 14 amino acids. DNA of the CDR3: TGTGCCAGCAGTGGAGGACGGGAGTTCGCTGAAGCTTTCTTT. Its translation is CASSGGREFAEAFF.

The V call is TRBV5-4, the J call TRBJ1-2, with 11 bases fitting TRBD1. CDR3 size: 14 residues. Germline V gives CDR1 SGHNT, CDR2 YYREEE (reference sequence). The trim removed 3 bases at V and 8 bases at J, leaving 6 bases unmatched. The CDR3 protein is CASSWPGQGGGYTF. The CDR3 DNA follows: TGTGCCAGCAGCTGGCCGGGACAGGGGGGAGGCTACACCTTC. Supplemented by reference TRBV5-4 and TRBJ1-2, the full variable domain reads ETGVTQSPTHLIKTRGQQVTLRCSSQSGHNTVSWYQQALGQGPQFIFQYYREEENGRGNFPPRFSGLQFPNYSSELNVNALELDDSALYLCASSWPGQGGGYTFGSGTRLTVV.

The table lists this clone with a count of one. The chain's CDR3 is CASSLLGSSNQPQHF. The CDR3, as DNA: TGTGCCAGCAGCTTGCTGGGGAGTAGCAATCAGCCCCAGCATTTT. V usage is TRBV7-8 and J usage is TRBJ1-5; D unclear. Germline V CDR1 and CDR2: SGHVS, FQNEAQ. Trimming removed 3 bases from V and 0 bases from J, with 9 bases in between. This CDR3 spans 15 amino acids.

The J gene is TRBJ2-7, the V gene TRBV27, with D possibly being TRBD1 (6 bases). Trimming pared 5 bases from V and 6 bases from J, leaving 20 bases between. CDR1 and CDR2 (germline): MNHEY, SMNVEV (reference sequence). This CDR3 is built from 15 residues. CDR3 residues: CASSREGGYASEQYF. The CDR3 DNA sequence: TGTGCCAGCAGTCGTGAAGGGGGTTATGCATCCGAGCAGTACTTC.

This clone was recorded a few times. The rearrangement joins TRBV28 to TRBJ2-3, with 12 bases aligning to TRBD2. CDR3 size: 15 residues. With 5 bases clipped from V and 4 bases from J, the junction kept 4 bases outside the gene matches. The germline V gene has CDR1 MDHEN and CDR2 SYDVKM. The CDR3 DNA reads as TGTGCCAGCAGTACTCTAGCGGGGGGGCCAGATACGCAGTATTTT. Amino acids: CASSTLAGGPDTQYF.

The chain is built from TRBV9 and TRBJ1-1, with D possibly matching TRBD1 (5 bases). The CDR3 covers 15 residues. Trimming left V 0 bases short and J 5 bases short, with 14 bases between. Germline assignment: CDR1 SGDLS and CDR2 YYNGEE. CDR3 region: CASSVDGQGWTEAFF. CDR3 nucleotides: TGTGCCAGCAGCGTAGACGGCCAGGGATGGACTGAAGCTTTCTTT.

This chain links TRBV28 with TRBJ2-1; TRBD2 matches at 12 bases. Germline loops: CDR1 MDHEN, CDR2 SYDVKM. The CDR3 covers 15 residues. V gave up 3 bases and J gave up 7 bases; unmatched junction bases: 4. In nucleotides, the CDR3 is TGTGCCAGCAGTTTGGCTAGCGGGGGGGTGAATGAGCAGTTCTTC. Translated, it gives CASSLASGGVNEQFF.